These T cell receptor beta chains were read from a single sample in a study of CD8 T cells in ankylosing spondylitis. TCRdb re-called the 5' RACE reads with MiXCR, one entry per CDR3 protein. The repertoire holds roughly 450,000 distinct CDR3 sequences, with approximately 26% as singletons. Specimen: blood, either unsorted or a sorted T cell fraction (not recorded which). These TCRs come from a male donor with ankylosing spondylitis. Each CDR3 is given with its conserved first and last residue. The D gene is left open where the match is weak. A row's size may be missing; if present it is once, few, many or a size class.

14 | TRBJ2-7 | few | TRBV20-1 | . | CSATSSGRIYEQYF | TGCAGTGCCACTTCCTCTGGGAGAATCTACGAGCAGTACTTC
17 | TRBJ2-1 | few | TRBV12-3/TRBV12-4 | . | CASSLPGSGLFYNEQFF | TGTGCCAGCAGTTTACCTGGGTCGGGCCTTTTCTACAATGAGCAGTTCTTC
14 | TRBJ2-1 | . | TRBV20-1 | TRBD2 | CSAPTGGSAKEQFF | TGCAGTGCTCCAACCGGCGGGAGCGCGAAAGAGCAGTTCTTC
15 | TRBJ2-1 | . | TRBV27 | TRBD2 | CASPVGTSGYNEQFF | TGTGCCAGCCCCGTAGGGACTAGCGGCTACAATGAGCAGTTCTTC
12 | TRBJ1-1 | many | TRBV7-9 | . | CASSRKDTEAFF | TGTGCCAGCAGCCGTAAGGACACTGAAGCTTTCTTT
19 | TRBJ2-1 | few | TRBV5-1 | TRBD2 | CASSPTASGSKGSYNEQFF | TGCGCCAGCTCCCCTACGGCTAGCGGGAGTAAGGGATCCTACAATGAGCAGTTCTTC
14 | TRBJ2-3 | . | TRBV7-2 | . | CASRRRARTDTQYF | TGTGCCAGCAGGCGGAGGGCGAGGACAGATACGCAGTATTTT
15 | TRBJ1-5 | . | TRBV4-1 | . | CASSPEAGRNQPQHF | TGCGCCAGCAGCCCCGAAGCGGGGCGGAATCAGCCCCAGCATTTT
11 | TRBJ1-2 | few | TRBV29-1 | . | CSVEKGSGYTF | TGCAGCGTTGAAAAGGGGAGTGGCTACACCTTC
15 | TRBJ2-7 | . | TRBV24-1 | . | CATSDLPGRASRQYF | TGTGCCACCAGTGACCTCCCGGGGCGGGCCTCTCGGCAGTACTTC
15 | TRBJ2-2 | . | TRBV5-1 | . | CASSLVLAETGELFF | TGCGCCAGCAGCTTGGTGTTAGCTGAGACCGGGGAGCTGTTTTTT
17 | TRBJ2-5 | . | TRBV24-1 | TRBD2 | CATSRTLAGGNLETQYF | TGTGCCACGAGCAGAACCCTAGCGGGAGGTAACCTTGAGACCCAGTACTTC
14 | TRBJ2-2 | . | TRBV3-1 | TRBD2 | CASTVGRAGGELFF | TGTGCCAGCACCGTCGGGAGGGCCGGCGGGGAGCTGTTTTTT
16 | TRBJ1-1 | many | TRBV14 | . | CASSQGPGRGGSEAFF | TGTGCCAGCAGCCAAGGCCCGGGACGGGGGGGATCTGAAGCTTTCTTT
20 | TRBJ2-1 | many | TRBV20-1 | TRBD2 | CSARGASGLAGVSSYNEQFF | TGCAGTGCTAGAGGGGCGAGCGGCCTAGCGGGAGTGAGCTCCTACAATGAGCAGTTCTTC